This T cell receptor beta chain was profiled in a study of preoperative IRX-2 immunotherapy in early breast cancer. Noted treatment: preoperative locoregional IRX-2 cytokine immunotherapy. Preoperative locoregional IRX-2 cytokine immunotherapy was tested in the phase Ib source study. TCRdb's copy holds only in-frame clones and misses some; the assay was immunoSEQ multiplex PCR. The table has 39,000 or so clones, 70% to 85% seen once. The sequencing here drew on tumor tissue, taken after IRX-2 immunotherapy. The receptor was isolated from a human donor with breast cancer.

For the CDR3, the DNA is TGTGCCAGCAGTTTAAAGCGGGGGAATGAGCAGTTCTTC. Its protein is CASSLKRGNEQFF. The V gene is TRBV9, the J gene TRBJ2-1; 8 bases are shared with TRBD2. With V trimmed by 5 bases and J by 7 bases, 5 bases remained unmatched. The CDR3 totals 13 residues. Germline assignment: CDR1 SGDLS and CDR2 YYNGEE.